The next 7 T cell receptor beta chains were all read from a single sample in a study of cytomegalovirus exposure and HLA in healthy donors. The primer mix had 60 Vbeta and 13 Jbeta primers. Data came from immunoSEQ multiplex PCR; TCRdb stores just in-frame clones and leaves some out. The sample data list about 160,000 clones. Sequencing used PBMCs. The receptors were gathered from a woman in her forties or fifties in good health and CMV-seronegative.

V and J are TRBV6-5 and TRBJ1-2; a possible D gene is TRBD1 (5 bases). This CDR3 has 14 residues. The V end lost 2 bases, the J end lost 2 bases, and 9 bases lay between the germline ends. Germline CDR1 MNHEY, CDR2 SVGAGI. The DNA for the CDR3 is TGTGCCAGCAGTTACCAGGGAACGAACTATGGCTACACCTTC. The encoded protein is CASSYQGTNYGYTF.

The chain recombines TRBV5-8 with TRBJ2-3; D call uncertain. The CDR3 has 15 residues. Deletions cut 6 bases from V and 5 bases from J, with 19 bases between. Germline CDR1 is SGHTS and CDR2 is YDEGEE. DNA of the CDR3: TGTGCCAGCAATAAAGGAGACCTCAGAGGAGATACGCAGTATTTT. It yields the protein CASNKGDLRGDTQYF. Complete variable domain (other parts from reference TRBV5-8 and TRBJ2-3): EAGVTQSPTHLIKTRGQQATLRCSPISGHTSVYWYQQALGLGLQFLLWYDEGEERNRGNFPPRFSGRQFPNYSSELNVNALELEDSALYLCASNKGDLRGDTQYFGPGTRLTVL.

The chain uses TRBV6-5 and TRBJ1-3; D is perhaps TRBD1 (6 bases). The V end lost 5 bases, the J end lost 0 bases, and 8 bases lay between the germline ends. The CDR3 loop spans 14 amino acids. The germline CDR1 and CDR2 sequences are MNHEY and SVGAGI. The CDR3 DNA follows: TGTGCCAGCAGTCGGACAGCCTCTGGAAACACCATATATTTT. As protein: CASSRTASGNTIYF.

The rearrangement links TRBV9 to TRBJ2-5; a possible D gene is TRBD2 (5 bases). Germline assignment: CDR1 SGDLS and CDR2 YYNGEE. Trimming left V 5 bases short and J 1 base short, with 18 bases between. The CDR3 runs 16 residues. The CDR3 here is CASSPRSSGAQETQYF. CDR3 nucleotides: TGTGCCAGCAGTCCTCGTTCAAGCGGAGCCCAAGAGACCCAGTACTTC.

The chain uses TRBV18 and TRBJ1-4, with D perhaps TRBD1 (5 bases). The CDR3 consists of 14 residues. Germline loops: CDR1 KGHSH, CDR2 LQKENI. V was shortened by 6 bases and J by 5 bases, with 13 bases between the two germline ends. CDR3 in amino acids: CASSAGPENEKLFF. The CDR3 nucleotides are TGTGCCAGCTCCGCGGGACCAGAAAATGAAAAACTGTTTTTT.

This chain uses TRBV29-1 with TRBJ1-2, with TRBD1 matching over 8 bases. Germline V gene data show CDR1 as SQVTM and CDR2 as ANQGSEA. The V gene end was trimmed by 2 bases and the J gene end by 4 bases; junction bases not matched to a gene: 12. The length of the CDR3 is 16 residues. CDR3 loop: CSVEKTGEMTGYGYTF. The DNA for the CDR3 is TGCAGCGTTGAAAAGACAGGGGAAATGACTGGCTATGGCTACACCTTC.

The chain has TRBV28 and TRBJ2-5; TRBD1 matches at 7 bases. The CDR3 runs to 15 residues. Germline V gives CDR1 MDHEN, CDR2 SYDVKM. V lost 6 bases and J lost 1; bases outside the gene matches: 8. The CDR3 bases are TGTGCCAGCAGCATTACCCGGGACAGCCAAGAGACCCAGTACTTC. It is translated as CASSITRDSQETQYF.